This TCR beta chain was obtained from a study of blood T cell repertoires in COVID-19. Study summary: Two negative PCRs, clearance, or symptom resolution were required of recovered Cohort 3 donors. The analysed material was cDNA or gDNA that came from T cells, B-cell-depleted T cells, or PBMCs.

Trimming pared 2 bases from V and 6 bases from J, leaving 16 bases between. The CDR3 length is 16 residues. Germline CDR1 reads KGHSH; CDR2 reads LQKENI. As processed by the authors: How many nucleated cells were present was estimated from reference gene primer amplification. This table comes from immunoSEQ multiplex PCR, and its TCRdb copy is limited to in-frame clones, with some not included. That table supplies the V and J calls and clone size; D and trimming were determined from the DNA. The table has hundreds of thousands of clones, 80% to 90% seen once. Membership in each cohort depended on participant-reported clinical history.

Specimen: PBMCs or T cells enriched from blood (not recorded which). The gene calls are TRBV18 and TRBJ2-2; D gene unclear. The receptor was derived from a man in his forties or fifties in a cohort exposed to, infected with or recovered from COVID-19 (not recorded which). For the CDR3, the DNA is TGTGCCAGCTCACCATCCGGTTTTCTTGTAGCCGGGGAGCTGTTTTTT. Its translation: CASSPSGFLVAGELFF.